The source of this T cell receptor (beta chain) is a study of T cell responses to AZD1222 COVID-19 vaccine. On the study more broadly: Timing groups of about 4 and about 12 weeks for second doses were pooled.

The CDR3 is 15 residues long. Germline CDR1 and CDR2: MNHEY and SVGAGI. The V gene lost 1 base and the J gene lost 5 bases, with 11 bases spanning the gap. Using immunoSEQ multiplex PCR, the repertoire was profiled, and TCRdb retains in-frame clones only, with some absent. The sample yields over 130,000 clones, 88% seen once. The TCR comes from an adult in good health. The chain combines TRBV6-5 with TRBJ1-4; the D gene is possibly TRBD1 (6 bases). Sequenced here: peripheral blood, sampled on day 0 of AZD1222 vaccination. CDR3 sequence reads: CASSYLGQPNEKLFF. CDR3 DNA sequence: TGTGCCAGCAGTTACTTAGGACAGCCCAATGAAAAACTGTTTTTT.